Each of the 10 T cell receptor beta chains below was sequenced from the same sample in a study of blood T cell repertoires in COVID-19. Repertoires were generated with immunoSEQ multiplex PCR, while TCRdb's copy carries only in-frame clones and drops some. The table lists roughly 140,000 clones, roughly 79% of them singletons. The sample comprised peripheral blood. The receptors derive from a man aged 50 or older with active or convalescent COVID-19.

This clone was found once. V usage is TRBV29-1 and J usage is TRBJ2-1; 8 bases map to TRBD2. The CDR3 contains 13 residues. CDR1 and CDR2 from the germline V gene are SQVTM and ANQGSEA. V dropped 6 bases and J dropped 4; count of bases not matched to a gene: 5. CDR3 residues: CSVLADTYNEQFF. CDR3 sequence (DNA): TGCAGCGTACTAGCGGACACATACAATGAGCAGTTCTTC.

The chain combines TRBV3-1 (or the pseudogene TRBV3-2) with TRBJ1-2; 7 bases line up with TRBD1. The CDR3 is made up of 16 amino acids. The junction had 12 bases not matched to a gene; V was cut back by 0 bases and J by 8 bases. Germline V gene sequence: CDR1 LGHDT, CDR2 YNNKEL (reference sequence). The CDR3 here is CASSQDSRDSRSGYTF. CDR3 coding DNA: TGTGCCAGCAGCCAAGACTCCCGGGACAGTCGATCAGGCTACACCTTC.

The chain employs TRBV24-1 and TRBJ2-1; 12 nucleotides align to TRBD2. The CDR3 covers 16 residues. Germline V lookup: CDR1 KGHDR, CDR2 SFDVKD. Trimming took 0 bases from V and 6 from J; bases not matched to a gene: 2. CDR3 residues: CATSDLPLAGGNEQFF. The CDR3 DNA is TGTGCCACCAGTGATTTGCCACTAGCGGGAGGCAATGAGCAGTTCTTC.

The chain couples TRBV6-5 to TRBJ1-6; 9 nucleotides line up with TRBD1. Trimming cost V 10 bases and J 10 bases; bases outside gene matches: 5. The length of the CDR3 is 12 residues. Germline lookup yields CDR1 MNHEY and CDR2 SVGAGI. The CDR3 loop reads CATQGARSPLHF. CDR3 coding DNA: TGTGCCACACAGGGGGCTCGATCACCCCTCCACTTT.

For the CDR3, the DNA is TGTGCCAGCAGCCGGGGACTAGCGGGAGCAGATACGCAGTATTTT. It yields the protein CASSRGLAGADTQYF. The chain combines TRBV3-1 (or the pseudogene TRBV3-2) with TRBJ2-3; 14 bases line up with TRBD2. Germline assignment: CDR1 LGHDT and CDR2 YNNKEL (reference sequence). With 4 bases clipped from V and 4 bases from J, the junction kept 1 base outside the gene matches. The CDR3 consists of 15 residues.

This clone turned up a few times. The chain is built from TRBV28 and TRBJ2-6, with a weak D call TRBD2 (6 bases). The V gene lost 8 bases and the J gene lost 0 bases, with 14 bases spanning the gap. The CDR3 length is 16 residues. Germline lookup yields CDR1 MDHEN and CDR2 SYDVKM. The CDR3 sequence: CASHRDSLSGANVLTF. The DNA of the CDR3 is TGTGCCAGCCATCGGGACTCACTCTCTGGGGCCAACGTCCTGACTTTC.

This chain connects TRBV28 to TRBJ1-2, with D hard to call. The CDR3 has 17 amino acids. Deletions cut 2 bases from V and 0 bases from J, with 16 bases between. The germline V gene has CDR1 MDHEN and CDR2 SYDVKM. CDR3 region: CASSLGSVPLANYGYTF. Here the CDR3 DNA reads TGTGCCAGCAGTTTAGGTAGTGTGCCATTAGCTAACTATGGCTACACCTTC.

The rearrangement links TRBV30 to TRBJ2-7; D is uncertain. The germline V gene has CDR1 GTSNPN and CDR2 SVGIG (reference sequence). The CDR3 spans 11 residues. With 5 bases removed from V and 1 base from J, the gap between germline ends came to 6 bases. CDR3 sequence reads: CAWAFSYEQYF. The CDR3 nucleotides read TGTGCCTGGGCATTTTCCTACGAGCAGTACTTC. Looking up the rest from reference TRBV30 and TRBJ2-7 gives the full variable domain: SQTIHQWPATLVQPVGSPLSLECTVEGTSNPNLYWYRQAAGRGLQLLFYSVGIGQISSEVPQNLSASRPQDRQFILSSKKLLLSDSGFYLCAWAFSYEQYFGPGTRLTVT.

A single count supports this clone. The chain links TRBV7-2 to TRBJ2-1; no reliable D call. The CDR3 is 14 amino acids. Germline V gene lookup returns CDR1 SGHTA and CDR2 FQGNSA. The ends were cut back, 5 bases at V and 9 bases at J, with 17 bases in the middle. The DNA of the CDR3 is TGTGCCAGCAGCCCATTTGACCGCGGTGGTGAGCAGTTCTTC. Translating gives CASSPFDRGGEQFF.

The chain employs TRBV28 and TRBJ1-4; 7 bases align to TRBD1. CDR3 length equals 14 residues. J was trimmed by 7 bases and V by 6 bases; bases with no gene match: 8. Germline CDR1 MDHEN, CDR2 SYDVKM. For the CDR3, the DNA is TGTGCCAGCAGCAGAGGGGGCGCAGTTGAAAAACTGTTTTTT. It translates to CASSRGGAVEKLFF.